The rows below give T cell receptor beta chains drawn from one sample of a study of cytomegalovirus exposure and HLA in healthy donors. Using immunoSEQ multiplex PCR, the repertoire was profiled, and TCRdb retains in-frame clones only, with some absent. The sample lists some 81,000 clones; around 72% were seen once. The sample comprised PBMCs. The receptors come from a woman aged 40-49 years in good health and CMV-seropositive. The CDR3 runs from the conserved cysteine through the conserved F or W. The D gene is left open where the match is weak. A clone size is listed for some rows: how often the clone was seen (once, few, many), or a class if it is expanded.

abundance: few
v_gene: TRBV6-5
j_gene: TRBJ1-2
d_gene: -
CDR3aa: CASSYGQVGYGYTF
CDR3nt: TGTGCCAGCAGTTACGGCCAGGTCGGCTATGGCTACACCTTC

abundance: -
v_gene: TRBV19
j_gene: TRBJ2-3
d_gene: TRBD1
CDR3aa: CASSIPGGIWSTDTQYF
CDR3nt: TGTGCCAGTAGTATACCAGGGGGTATTTGGAGCACAGATACGCAGTATTTT

abundance: -
v_gene: TRBV7-9
j_gene: TRBJ1-3
d_gene: -
CDR3aa: CASTPGNTIYF
CDR3nt: TGTGCCAGCACTCCTGGAAACACCATATATTTT

abundance: -
v_gene: TRBV4-3
j_gene: TRBJ1-1
d_gene: -
CDR3aa: CASSQEGLGGTEAFF
CDR3nt: TGCGCCAGCAGCCAAGAGGGCCTCGGCGGGACTGAAGCTTTCTTT

abundance: -
v_gene: TRBV5-4
j_gene: TRBJ2-7
d_gene: -
CDR3aa: CASSSRLDYEQYF
CDR3nt: TGTGCCAGCAGCTCAAGACTAGACTACGAGCAGTACTTC

abundance: -
v_gene: TRBV27
j_gene: TRBJ1-1
d_gene: -
CDR3aa: CASSFSTVNTEAFF
CDR3nt: TGTGCCAGCAGTTTCTCAACAGTGAACACTGAAGCTTTCTTT

abundance: -
v_gene: TRBV6-6
j_gene: TRBJ1-4
d_gene: -
CDR3aa: CASSYKADSPNEKLFF
CDR3nt: TGTGCCAGCAGTTATAAGGCTGACAGTCCTAATGAAAAACTGTTTTTT

abundance: few
v_gene: TRBV30
j_gene: TRBJ1-6
d_gene: -
CDR3aa: CAWSEGFSYNSPLHF
CDR3nt: TGTGCCTGGAGTGAGGGGTTTTCCTATAATTCACCCCTCCACTTT

abundance: -
v_gene: TRBV6-1
j_gene: TRBJ2-2
d_gene: TRBD1
CDR3aa: CASSEVPPGGRSTGELFF
CDR3nt: TGTGCCAGCAGTGAAGTCCCCCCAGGGGGCAGATCCACCGGGGAGCTGTTTTTT

abundance: once
v_gene: TRBV2
j_gene: TRBJ2-6
d_gene: -
CDR3aa: CARTGSGANVLTF
CDR3nt: TGTGCCAGAACAGGGTCCGGGGCCAACGTCCTGACTTTC

abundance: once
v_gene: TRBV7-9
j_gene: TRBJ1-2
d_gene: TRBD1
CDR3aa: CASSWTGDGYTF
CDR3nt: TGTGCCAGCAGCTGGACAGGGGATGGCTACACCTTC

abundance: -
v_gene: TRBV5-6
j_gene: TRBJ1-3
d_gene: TRBD1
CDR3aa: CASSATGFSGNTIYF
CDR3nt: TGTGCCAGCAGCGCGACAGGGTTCTCTGGAAACACCATATATTTT

abundance: -
v_gene: TRBV5-1
j_gene: TRBJ2-3
d_gene: -
CDR3aa: CASSLAGVADTQYF
CDR3nt: TGCGCCAGCAGCTTGGCCGGGGTGGCAGATACGCAGTATTTT

abundance: -
v_gene: TRBV30
j_gene: TRBJ2-7
d_gene: -
CDR3aa: CAWTQAVLPPIEQYF
CDR3nt: TGTGCCTGGACTCAAGCGGTCCTGCCCCCTATCGAGCAGTACTTC

abundance: once
v_gene: TRBV6-5
j_gene: TRBJ1-1
d_gene: -
CDR3aa: CASSYSFRGRAFF
CDR3nt: TGTGCCAGCAGTTACTCGTTCCGGGGAAGGGCTTTCTTT

abundance: few
v_gene: TRBV5-4
j_gene: TRBJ2-7
d_gene: -
CDR3aa: CASSFRGTTRGEQYF
CDR3nt: TGTGCCAGCAGCTTTAGGGGGACGACTCGGGGAGAGCAGTACTTC

abundance: few
v_gene: TRBV4-2
j_gene: TRBJ2-5
d_gene: TRBD2
CDR3aa: CASSQDGGVTQYF
CDR3nt: TGTGCCAGCAGCCAAGATGGGGGGGTGACCCAGTACTTC

abundance: once
v_gene: TRBV28
j_gene: TRBJ1-1
d_gene: TRBD1
CDR3aa: CASSVSGGTNTEAFF
CDR3nt: TGTGCCAGCAGTGTCTCAGGGGGAACGAACACTGAAGCTTTCTTT

abundance: once
v_gene: TRBV29-1
j_gene: TRBJ1-2
d_gene: -
CDR3aa: CSVRTQLNYGYTF
CDR3nt: TGCAGCGTGCGGACACAGCTGAACTATGGCTACACCTTC

abundance: -
v_gene: TRBV9
j_gene: TRBJ2-1
d_gene: -
CDR3aa: CASSVGFLNEQFF
CDR3nt: TGTGCCAGCAGCGTAGGCTTCCTAAATGAGCAGTTCTTC

abundance: -
v_gene: TRBV6-1
j_gene: TRBJ2-7
d_gene: TRBD2
CDR3aa: CASESSSGISYEQYF
CDR3nt: TGTGCCAGCGAATCTTCTAGCGGGATTTCGTACGAGCAGTACTTC

abundance: -
v_gene: TRBV13
j_gene: TRBJ1-2
d_gene: TRBD1
CDR3aa: CASSNSTGGDGYTF
CDR3nt: TGTGCCAGCAGCAACTCGACAGGGGGCGACGGCTACACCTTC

abundance: few
v_gene: TRBV23-1
j_gene: TRBJ2-5
d_gene: TRBD1
CDR3aa: CASSQNRGLQETQYF
CDR3nt: TGCGCCAGCAGTCAAAACAGGGGTCTCCAAGAGACCCAGTACTTC

abundance: few
v_gene: TRBV9
j_gene: TRBJ2-1
d_gene: TRBD1
CDR3aa: CASSVVVTGVGNEQFF
CDR3nt: TGTGCCAGCAGCGTAGTAGTGACAGGGGTAGGGAATGAGCAGTTCTTC

abundance: -
v_gene: TRBV25-1
j_gene: TRBJ2-1
d_gene: -
CDR3aa: CASSEVEFEQFF
CDR3nt: TGTGCCAGCAGTGAAGTTGAGTTCGAGCAGTTCTTC

abundance: few
v_gene: TRBV6-5
j_gene: TRBJ1-6
d_gene: TRBD1
CDR3aa: CASSPTGTGESPLHF
CDR3nt: TGTGCCAGCAGTCCTACCGGGACAGGGGAATCACCCCTCCACTTT

abundance: -
v_gene: TRBV4-1
j_gene: TRBJ2-3
d_gene: TRBD2
CDR3aa: CASSQGTGGPQDTQYF
CDR3nt: TGCGCCAGCAGCCAAGGGACGGGGGGGCCGCAAGATACGCAGTATTTT

abundance: -
v_gene: TRBV10-2
j_gene: TRBJ2-5
d_gene: -
CDR3aa: CASSAQSGAGETQYF
CDR3nt: TGCGCCAGCAGTGCTCAGTCTGGTGCCGGGGAGACCCAGTACTTC

abundance: few
v_gene: TRBV6-5
j_gene: TRBJ2-7
d_gene: TRBD1
CDR3aa: CASSQPGQRTSKQYF
CDR3nt: TGTGCCAGCAGTCAACCGGGACAGCGAACAAGTAAGCAGTACTTC

abundance: few
v_gene: TRBV5-1
j_gene: TRBJ1-1
d_gene: -
CDR3aa: CASSRGQLMNTEAFF
CDR3nt: TGCGCCAGCAGTCGCGGACAGCTAATGAACACTGAAGCTTTCTTT

abundance: -
v_gene: TRBV2
j_gene: TRBJ1-2
d_gene: TRBD1
CDR3aa: CASRVQGDYGYTF
CDR3nt: TGTGCCAGCAGGGTGCAGGGGGACTATGGCTACACCTTC

abundance: -
v_gene: TRBV27
j_gene: TRBJ2-7
d_gene: TRBD2
CDR3aa: CASSPPPGTSGRDEQYF
CDR3nt: TGTGCCAGCAGTCCCCCCCCGGGTACTAGCGGGAGAGACGAGCAGTACTTC

abundance: -
v_gene: TRBV28
j_gene: TRBJ1-1
d_gene: TRBD1
CDR3aa: CASSFPGGINTEAFF
CDR3nt: TGTGCCAGCAGTTTTCCAGGGGGAATCAACACTGAAGCTTTCTTT

abundance: -
v_gene: TRBV19
j_gene: TRBJ2-3
d_gene: TRBD2
CDR3aa: CASSIVAGGNTDTQYF
CDR3nt: TGTGCCAGTAGTATAGTAGCGGGAGGAAACACAGATACGCAGTATTTT

abundance: -
v_gene: TRBV5-6
j_gene: TRBJ2-3
d_gene: -
CDR3aa: CATGGASTDTQYF
CDR3nt: TGTGCCACCGGAGGGGCCAGCACAGATACGCAGTATTTT

abundance: -
v_gene: TRBV15
j_gene: TRBJ1-1
d_gene: -
CDR3aa: CATSRDKRFRSTEAFF
CDR3nt: TGTGCCACCAGCAGAGATAAACGATTTAGGAGCACTGAAGCTTTCTTT

abundance: -
v_gene: TRBV9
j_gene: TRBJ2-7
d_gene: -
CDR3aa: CASSEGLPTSYEQYF
CDR3nt: TGTGCCAGCAGCGAGGGACTCCCAACGTCCTACGAGCAGTACTTC

abundance: -
v_gene: TRBV2
j_gene: TRBJ2-7
d_gene: -
CDR3aa: CASRILQGYEQYF
CDR3nt: TGTGCCAGCAGGATCCTACAGGGTTACGAGCAGTACTTC

abundance: -
v_gene: TRBV5-6
j_gene: TRBJ1-4
d_gene: -
CDR3aa: CASSSRLMRGISEKLFF
CDR3nt: TGTGCCAGCAGCTCCCGGTTGATGCGGGGCATAAGTGAAAAACTGTTTTTT

abundance: few
v_gene: TRBV27
j_gene: TRBJ1-1
d_gene: TRBD1
CDR3aa: CASRQGAGNTEAFF
CDR3nt: TGTGCCAGCAGACAGGGGGCTGGGAACACTGAAGCTTTCTTT

abundance: -
v_gene: TRBV28
j_gene: TRBJ2-4
d_gene: -
CDR3aa: CASSLTSRGNIQYF
CDR3nt: TGTGCCAGCAGTTTAACCAGCCGGGGAAACATTCAGTACTTC

abundance: -
v_gene: TRBV18
j_gene: TRBJ1-1
d_gene: TRBD1
CDR3aa: CASSRDRVNTEAFF
CDR3nt: TGTGCCAGCTCCAGGGACAGGGTGAACACTGAAGCTTTCTTT

abundance: few
v_gene: TRBV28
j_gene: TRBJ2-7
d_gene: -
CDR3aa: CASSSRAFSYEQYF
CDR3nt: TGTGCCAGCAGTTCCAGGGCTTTCTCCTACGAGCAGTACTTC

abundance: -
v_gene: TRBV19
j_gene: TRBJ1-5
d_gene: TRBD1
CDR3aa: CASSEDRGRNQPQHF
CDR3nt: TGTGCCAGTAGTGAGGACAGGGGGCGGAATCAGCCCCAGCATTTT

abundance: -
v_gene: TRBV6-1
j_gene: TRBJ1-5
d_gene: TRBD1
CDR3aa: CASSEARDRALYSNQPQHF
CDR3nt: TGTGCCAGCAGTGAAGCGCGGGACAGGGCCCTATATAGCAATCAGCCCCAGCATTTT

abundance: -
v_gene: TRBV6-5
j_gene: TRBJ1-1
d_gene: -
CDR3aa: CASRSLGQMSTEAFF
CDR3nt: TGTGCCAGCAGGTCCCTTGGGCAGATGAGCACTGAAGCTTTCTTT

abundance: -
v_gene: TRBV5-6
j_gene: TRBJ1-5
d_gene: -
CDR3aa: CASSLGQINQPQHF
CDR3nt: TGTGCCAGCAGCTTGGGACAGATCAATCAGCCCCAGCATTTT

abundance: -
v_gene: TRBV6-5
j_gene: TRBJ1-5
d_gene: -
CDR3aa: CASSYDRKNQPQHF
CDR3nt: TGTGCCAGCAGTTACGACAGGAAGAATCAGCCCCAGCATTTT

abundance: -
v_gene: TRBV6-6
j_gene: TRBJ2-1
d_gene: TRBD1
CDR3aa: CASSYSSGTGVNEQFF
CDR3nt: TGTGCCAGCAGTTACTCGTCCGGGACAGGGGTCAATGAGCAGTTCTTC

abundance: -
v_gene: TRBV6-1
j_gene: TRBJ2-3
d_gene: TRBD2
CDR3aa: CASSGGLAGVGSDTQYF
CDR3nt: TGTGCCAGCAGTGGGGGACTAGCGGGGGTGGGTTCAGATACGCAGTATTTT

abundance: -
v_gene: TRBV4-1
j_gene: TRBJ2-7
d_gene: -
CDR3aa: CASSQGRGAYEQYF
CDR3nt: TGCGCCAGCAGCCAAGGCCGGGGTGCCTACGAGCAGTACTTC

abundance: -
v_gene: TRBV18
j_gene: TRBJ1-4
d_gene: TRBD1
CDR3aa: CASSPQQGTNEKLFF
CDR3nt: TGTGCCAGCTCACCCCAACAGGGGACTAATGAAAAACTGTTTTTT

abundance: many
v_gene: TRBV4-3
j_gene: TRBJ1-1
d_gene: TRBD1
CDR3aa: CASSQDSGGGGGTEAFF
CDR3nt: TGCGCCAGCAGCCAAGACTCAGGGGGCGGTGGGGGCACTGAAGCTTTCTTT

abundance: -
v_gene: TRBV7-9
j_gene: TRBJ1-5
d_gene: -
CDR3aa: CASSPIRNNQPQHF
CDR3nt: TGTGCCAGCAGCCCTATACGAAACAATCAGCCCCAGCATTTT

abundance: -
v_gene: TRBV6-5
j_gene: TRBJ1-2
d_gene: -
CDR3aa: CASSYWGGNGYTF
CDR3nt: TGTGCCAGCAGTTATTGGGGCGGTAATGGCTACACCTTC